Below are 27 T cell receptor beta chains sequenced from a single sample in a study of blood T cell repertoires in COVID-19. Profiled with immunoSEQ multiplex PCR; TCRdb holds only in-frame clones, not every one. This table has roughly 190,000 clones, more than 75% appearing once. The material sequenced was peripheral blood. These receptors all stem from a man in his forties or fifties with active or convalescent COVID-19.

The chain couples TRBV3-1 (or the pseudogene TRBV3-2) to TRBJ1-2; perhaps TRBD1 as D (5 bases). V gave up 1 base and J gave up 6 bases, with 18 bases separating them. Germline CDR1 is LGHDT and CDR2 is YNNKEL (reference sequence). CDR3 length equals 16 residues. The CDR3 nucleotides are TGTGCCAGCAGCCAAGTGGCCAGGGATCTCCTCGATGGCTACACCTTC. As protein: CASSQVARDLLDGYTF.

V and J are TRBV5-1 and TRBJ2-4, with 10 nucleotides matching TRBD2. Germline trimming cut 1 base from V and 0 bases from J; bases unmatched to any gene: 4. Germline CDR1 is SGHRS and CDR2 is YFSETQ. This CDR3 spans 17 amino acids. For the CDR3, the DNA is TGCGCCAGCAGCTTGTCTAGCGGGGGTGCAGCCAAAAACATTCAGTACTTC. This gives the protein CASSLSSGGAAKNIQYF.

This chain joins TRBV18 and TRBJ1-1; no clear D. The CDR3 length is 13 residues. Germline CDR1 is KGHSH and CDR2 is LQKENI. With 3 bases removed from V and 6 bases from J, the gap between germline ends came to 11 bases. The CDR3: CASSPLPTAEAFF. The CDR3 DNA follows: TGTGCCAGCTCACCCCTTCCTACAGCTGAAGCTTTCTTT.

In this sample, this clone turned up once. V gene TRBV14 combines with J gene TRBJ1-2, with D uncertain. Germline CDR1 and CDR2: SGHDN and FVKESK. Trimming shortened V by 1 base and J by 2 bases, and 5 bases separated the two germline ends. CDR3 length: 13 amino acids. The CDR3 bases are TGTGCCAGCAGCCAAGCAATCAACTATGGCTACACCTTC. It translates to CASSQAINYGYTF. Combining the CDR3 with reference TRBV14 and TRBJ1-2 gives the whole variable domain EAGVTQFPSHSVIEKGQTVTLRCDPISGHDNLYWYRRVMGKEIKFLLHFVKESKQDESGMPNNRFLAERTGGTYSTLKVQPAELEDSGVYFCASSQAINYGYTFGSGTRLTVV.

This chain connects TRBV6-1 to TRBJ2-1, with D possibly being TRBD2 (5 bases). The CDR3 extends over 11 amino acids. Trimming took 7 bases from V and 7 from J, leaving 8 bases between them. Looked up from germline, CDR1 is MNHNS and CDR2 is SASEGT. CDR3 nucleotides: TGTGCCAGCAAGGGAGAGAATGAGCAGTTCTTC. Its protein product is CASKGENEQFF.

V and J are TRBV2 and TRBJ1-2; TRBD1 aligns across 10 bases. Germline CDR1 reads SNHLY; CDR2 reads FYNNEI. The CDR3 is 14 residues long. Germline trimming cut 4 bases from V and 8 bases from J; bases unmatched to any gene: 7. This CDR3 is CASSVSGTGDGYTF. In DNA form, the CDR3 reads TGTGCCAGCAGTGTCTCCGGGACAGGGGACGGCTACACCTTC.

The rearrangement joins TRBV6-5 to TRBJ1-4; D unresolved. Trimming shortened V by 8 bases and J by 8 bases, and 15 bases separated the two germline ends. The CDR3 is 13 residues long. From germline, CDR1 is MNHEY and CDR2 SVGAGI. The chain's CDR3 is CASLSLIREKLFF. The CDR3, as DNA: TGTGCCAGCCTTTCTTTAATCCGGGAAAAACTGTTTTTT.

In this sample, this clone turned up once. The chain employs TRBV7-6 and TRBJ2-2; 14 positions match TRBD2. In germline, CDR1 is SGHVS, CDR2 FNYEAQ. The CDR3 sequence is 20 residues long. J gave up 2 bases and V 5 bases, and 13 bases lay outside the gene matches. CDR3 sequence reads: CASSLLAGTSGGLNTGELFF. CDR3 nucleotides: TGTGCCAGCAGCCTCCTAGCCGGGACTAGCGGGGGTCTAAACACCGGGGAGCTGTTTTTT.

This rearrangement joins TRBV28 to TRBJ1-1, with D possibly being TRBD1 (5 bases). V lost 4 bases and J 1 base, leaving 13 bases between the germline ends. This CDR3 is 15 amino acids long. Germline V lookup: CDR1 MDHEN, CDR2 SYDVKM. This chain's CDR3 is CASSSIRTPNTEAFF. The DNA of the CDR3 is TGTGCCAGCAGTTCCATACGGACACCGAACACTGAAGCTTTCTTT.

The rearrangement uses TRBV27 and TRBJ1-2; 9 bases are shared with TRBD1. J lost 8 bases, V lost 5 bases, and 9 bases had no gene match. This CDR3 is built from 14 residues. The germline V gene encodes CDR1 MNHEY and CDR2 SMNVEV (reference sequence). The CDR3 here is CASSLEGQGRGYTF. As DNA, the CDR3 is TGTGCCAGCAGTCTGGAGGGACAGGGACGGGGCTACACCTTC.

The rearrangement links TRBV7-8 to TRBJ1-1, with a weak D call TRBD1 (5 bases). Germline V gene sequence: CDR1 SGHVS, CDR2 FQNEAQ. V was cut by 5 bases and J by 7 bases, with 11 bases left in between. The CDR3 spans 12 residues. The DNA for the CDR3 is TGTGCCAGCAGCCTTCTCCAGGGTGAAGCTTTCTTT. It codes for CASSLLQGEAFF.

This chain links TRBV12-5 with TRBJ1-4; D unclear. Germline loops: CDR1 LGHNT, CDR2 FRNRAP. The CDR3 is 14 residues long. The V gene lost 0 bases and the J gene lost 10 bases, with 12 bases spanning the gap. CDR3 amino acids: CASGLVLLFIKLFF. CDR3 DNA: TGTGCTAGTGGTTTGGTACTTCTGTTTATAAAACTGTTTTTT. Complete variable domain (other parts from reference TRBV12-5 and TRBJ1-4): DARVTQTPRHKVTEMGQEVTMRCQPILGHNTVFWYRQTMMQGLELLAYFRNRAPLDDSGMPKDRFSAEMPDATLATLKIQPSEPRDSAVYFCASGLVLLFIKLFFGSGTQLSVL.

The rearrangement joins TRBV27 to TRBJ1-6, with 7 bases that match TRBD1. Germline V gene sequence: CDR1 MNHEY, CDR2 SMNVEV (reference sequence). This CDR3 contains 15 residues. V lost 5 bases to trimming and J lost 7 bases; unmatched junction nucleotides: 8. DNA of the CDR3: TGTGCCAGCAGTATAACAGGGGCGCAGAATTCACCCCTCCACTTT. This gives the protein CASSITGAQNSPLHF.

This chain uses TRBV25-1 with TRBJ2-7, with no clear D. CDR1 and CDR2 from the germline V gene are MGHDK and SYGVNS. V was cut by 6 bases and J by 4 bases, with 7 bases left in between. The CDR3 covers 11 residues. The CDR3: CASRSKYEQYF. The CDR3 DNA sequence: TGTGCCAGCAGGAGTAAGTACGAGCAGTACTTC.

The CDR3 DNA reads TGCGCCAGCAGCCAAGTTTGGTCCGCGGGAAACACCATATATTTT. It codes for CASSQVWSAGNTIYF. This rearrangement joins TRBV4-1 to TRBJ1-3, with D unresolved. The CDR3 is 15 residues long. The V and J ends lost 1 base and 4 bases respectively, with 11 bases between them. CDR1 MGHRA and CDR2 YSYEKL come from the germline V gene.

CDR3 DNA: TGTGCCAGCAGCCTTCGCACAGGGGGAAACTATGGCTACACCTTC. Translated, it gives CASSLRTGGNYGYTF. The chain carries TRBV3-1 (or the pseudogene TRBV3-2) and TRBJ1-2, with 8 bases matching TRBD1. Germline assignment: CDR1 LGHDT and CDR2 YNNKEL (reference sequence). With V trimmed by 4 bases and J by 2 bases, 6 bases remained unmatched. CDR3 length equals 15 residues.

J is TRBJ2-3 and V is TRBV28, with D perhaps matching TRBD2 (5 bases). Germline V gene lookup returns CDR1 MDHEN and CDR2 SYDVKM. This CDR3 comprises 14 residues. The ends were cut back, 3 bases at V and 1 base at J, with 8 bases in the middle. CDR3 DNA sequence: TGTGCCAGCAGTTTTGGGCGGGGCACAGATACGCAGTATTTT. Amino acids: CASSFGRGTDTQYF.

The chain couples TRBV5-1 to TRBJ2-5, with 8 bases aligning to TRBD1. The CDR3 loop spans 14 amino acids. The germline V gene encodes CDR1 SGHRS and CDR2 YFSETQ. The junction had 8 bases not matched to a gene; V was cut back by 5 bases and J by 5 bases. The CDR3 DNA follows: TGCGCCAGCAGTGTGGCAGGGGGCGGGGAGACCCAGTACTTC. This sequence encodes CASSVAGGGETQYF. Complete variable domain (other parts from reference TRBV5-1 and TRBJ2-5): KAGVTQTPRYLIKTRGQQVTLSCSPISGHRSVSWYQQTPGQGLQFLFEYFSETQRNKGNFPGRFSGRQFSNSRSEMNVSTLELGDSALYLCASSVAGGGETQYFGPGTRLLVL.

The V gene is TRBV3-1 (or the pseudogene TRBV3-2), the J gene TRBJ2-2, with 10 bases identical to TRBD2. The J segment lost 3 bases and the V segment lost 1 base, leaving 2 bases of the junction unmatched. Germline values: CDR1 LGHDT, CDR2 YNNKEL (reference sequence). This CDR3 is built from 16 residues. The CDR3 DNA reads as TGTGCCAGCAGCCAAGGAGCGGGAGGGTACACCGGGGAGCTGTTTTTT. This sequence encodes CASSQGAGGYTGELFF.

The rearrangement uses TRBV7-8 and TRBJ2-2; D remains unclear. The ends were cut back, 2 bases at V and 9 bases at J, with 4 bases in the middle. The germline CDR1 and CDR2 sequences are SGHVS and FQNEAQ. The CDR3 sequence is 11 residues long. CDR3 DNA sequence: TGTGCCAGCAGCTTATCTAGGGAGCTGTTTTTT. The encoded protein is CASSLSRELFF.

This clone appeared a few times. The chain uses TRBV18 and TRBJ1-2; TRBD1 is a possible D gene (6 bases). The V end was cut by 1 base, the J end by 6 bases, with 9 bases between. Germline CDR1 and CDR2: KGHSH and LQKENI. The CDR3 is made up of 13 amino acids. The CDR3 region has the DNA TGTGCCAGCTCACCACGGGCAGGGGATGGCTACACCTTC. Protein product: CASSPRAGDGYTF.

This clone was seen a handful of times. This rearrangement joins TRBV9 to TRBJ2-7; TRBD2 aligns across 10 bases. V lost 4 bases to trimming and J lost 5 bases; unmatched junction nucleotides: 3. Germline-derived CDR1 and CDR2 are SGDLS and YYNGEE. The CDR3 loop spans 13 amino acids. The chain's CDR3 is CASSIAGGHEQYF. DNA of the CDR3: TGTGCCAGCAGCATAGCGGGAGGCCACGAGCAGTACTTC. Using reference TRBV9 and TRBJ2-7 for the parts outside the CDR3, the full variable domain is DSGVTQTPKHLITATGQRVTLRCSPRSGDLSVYWYQQSLDQGLQFLIQYYNGEERAKGNILERFSAQQFPDLHSELNLSSLELGDSALYFCASSIAGGHEQYFGPGTRLTVT.

The chain joins TRBV10-3 to TRBJ2-3, with D hard to call. V was pared by 7 bases and J by 0 bases, with 11 bases between. This CDR3 contains 14 residues. Germline loops: CDR1 ENHRY, CDR2 SYGVKD. The CDR3 DNA sequence: TGTGCCATCAACAGAATCCCCAGCACAGATACGCAGTATTTT. It specifies CAINRIPSTDTQYF.

The rearrangement links TRBV5-1 to TRBJ2-6; TRBD1 might be the D (5 bases). The length of the CDR3 is 17 residues. Germline assignment: CDR1 SGHRS and CDR2 YFSETQ. The V and J ends lost 7 bases and 2 bases respectively, with 19 bases between them. CDR3 sequence: CASLDSHHSAGANVLTF. As DNA, the CDR3 is TGCGCCAGCCTCGACAGCCACCATTCGGCTGGGGCCAACGTCCTGACTTTC.

CDR3 amino acids: CASSARDRGWDTEAFF. CDR3 bases: TGTGCCAGTAGTGCCCGGGACAGGGGTTGGGACACTGAAGCTTTCTTT. The rearrangement uses TRBV19 and TRBJ1-1; 10 bases align to TRBD1. The junction had 9 bases not matched to a gene; V was cut back by 5 bases and J by 3 bases. Germline CDR1 reads LNHDA; CDR2 reads SQIVND (reference sequence). The CDR3 runs to 16 residues.

The V gene is TRBV6-5, the J gene TRBJ2-1; D not resolved. This CDR3 region has 11 residues. Germline V gene lookup returns CDR1 MNHEY and CDR2 SVGAGI. V gave up 6 bases and J gave up 13 bases, with 13 bases separating them. The CDR3 bases are TGTGCCAGCAGCCCGACTCTTTTCCAGTTCTTC. It yields the protein CASSPTLFQFF.

The chain combines TRBV28 with TRBJ1-6; possibly TRBD1 for D (5 bases). Trimming took off 4 bases at V and 10 bases at J, with 8 bases between the two ends. This CDR3 has 12 residues. Germline V gene data show CDR1 as MDHEN and CDR2 as SYDVKM. CDR3 DNA sequence: TGTGCCAGCAGTTCAGACAGATCACCCCTCCACTTT. Protein sequence: CASSSDRSPLHF.